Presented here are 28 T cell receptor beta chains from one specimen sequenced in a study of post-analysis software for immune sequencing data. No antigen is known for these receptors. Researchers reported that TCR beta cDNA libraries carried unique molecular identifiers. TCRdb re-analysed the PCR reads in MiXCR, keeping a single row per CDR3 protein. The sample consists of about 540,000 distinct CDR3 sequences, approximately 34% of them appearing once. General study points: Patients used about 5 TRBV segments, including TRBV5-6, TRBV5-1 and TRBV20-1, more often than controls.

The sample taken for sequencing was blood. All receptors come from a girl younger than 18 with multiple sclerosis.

This CDR3 is CASSLDRLEAFF. DNA for the CDR3: TGTGCCAGCAGCTTGGACAGGCTAGAAGCTTTCTTT. The chain links TRBV5-5 to TRBJ1-1, with a possible D match to TRBD1 (5 bases). Germline CDR1 reads SGHKS; CDR2 reads YYEKEE (reference sequence). The CDR3 loop spans 12 amino acids. With 0 bases removed from V and 8 bases from J, the gap between germline ends came to 8 bases. Full variable domain (missing parts from reference TRBV5-5 and TRBJ1-1): DAGVTQSPTHLIKTRGQQVTLRCSPISGHKSVSWYQQVLGQGPQFIFQYYEKEERGRGNFPDRFSARQFPNYSSELNVNALLLGDSALYLCASSLDRLEAFFGQGTRLTVV.

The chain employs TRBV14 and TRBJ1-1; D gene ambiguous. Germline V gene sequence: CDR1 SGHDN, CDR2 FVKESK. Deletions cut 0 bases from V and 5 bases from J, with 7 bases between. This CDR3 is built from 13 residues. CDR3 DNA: TGTGCCAGCAGCCAAGATGGTCGGACTGAAGCTTTCTTT. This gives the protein CASSQDGRTEAFF. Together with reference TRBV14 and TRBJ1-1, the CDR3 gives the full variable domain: EAGVTQFPSHSVIEKGQTVTLRCDPISGHDNLYWYRRVMGKEIKFLLHFVKESKQDESGMPNNRFLAERTGGTYSTLKVQPAELEDSGVYFCASSQDGRTEAFFGQGTRLTVV.

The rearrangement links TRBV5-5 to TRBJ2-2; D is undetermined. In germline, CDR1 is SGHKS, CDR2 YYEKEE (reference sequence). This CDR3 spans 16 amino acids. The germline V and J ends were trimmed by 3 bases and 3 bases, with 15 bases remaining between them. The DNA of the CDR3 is TGTGCCAGCAGCTCAAAACAAGGCTCATACACCGGGGAGCTGTTTTTT. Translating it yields CASSSKQGSYTGELFF.

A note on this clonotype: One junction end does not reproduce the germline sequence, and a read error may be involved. The CDR3 sequence: CAGSVAGLYNEQFF. The CDR3 DNA sequence: TGTGCCGGCAGTGTAGCGGGCCTCTACAATGAGCAGTTCTTC. The chain links TRBV7-3 to TRBJ2-1; TRBD2 agrees at 7 bases. CDR3 length: 14 amino acids. The V gene's germline CDR1 is SGHTA and CDR2 FQGTGA. Together with reference TRBV7-3 and TRBJ2-1, the CDR3 gives the full variable domain: GAGVSQTPSNKVTEKGKYVELRCDPISGHTALYWYRQSLGQGPEFLIYFQGTGAADDSGLPNDRFFAVRPEGSVSTLKIQRTERGDSAVYLCAGSVAGLYNEQFFGPGTRLTVL.

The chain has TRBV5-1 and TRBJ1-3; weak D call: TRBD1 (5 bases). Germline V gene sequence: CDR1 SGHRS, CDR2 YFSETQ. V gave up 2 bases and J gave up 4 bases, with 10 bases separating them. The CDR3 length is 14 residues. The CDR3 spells CASSFGGTGNTIYF. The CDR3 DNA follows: TGCGCCAGCAGCTTCGGTGGGACCGGAAACACCATATATTTT.

The CDR3 nucleotides are TGTGCCACCAGCGGAATCGGGGGCGGATACGAGCAGTACTTC. It specifies CATSGIGGGYEQYF. This chain links TRBV15 with TRBJ2-7; D tentatively fits TRBD1 or TRBD2 (6 bases each). Germline assignment: CDR1 LNHNV and CDR2 YYDKDF (reference sequence). Trimming stripped 5 bases from V and 4 bases from J, with 15 bases between. The CDR3 loop spans 14 amino acids.

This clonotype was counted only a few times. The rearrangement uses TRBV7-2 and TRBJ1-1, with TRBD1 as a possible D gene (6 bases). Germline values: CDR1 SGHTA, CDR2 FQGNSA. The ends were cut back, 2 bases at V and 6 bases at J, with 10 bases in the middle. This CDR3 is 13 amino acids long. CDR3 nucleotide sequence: TGTGCCAGCAGCTTAAACAGGGTCGCTGAAGCTTTCTTT. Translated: CASSLNRVAEAFF.

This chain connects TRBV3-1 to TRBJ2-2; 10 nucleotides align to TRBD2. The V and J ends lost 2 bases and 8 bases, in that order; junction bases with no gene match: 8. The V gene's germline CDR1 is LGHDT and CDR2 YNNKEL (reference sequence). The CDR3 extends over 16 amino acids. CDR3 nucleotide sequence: TGTGCCAGCAGCCAACGAGCGGGAGGGAGCCCGGGGGAGCTGTTTTTT. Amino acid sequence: CASSQRAGGSPGELFF.

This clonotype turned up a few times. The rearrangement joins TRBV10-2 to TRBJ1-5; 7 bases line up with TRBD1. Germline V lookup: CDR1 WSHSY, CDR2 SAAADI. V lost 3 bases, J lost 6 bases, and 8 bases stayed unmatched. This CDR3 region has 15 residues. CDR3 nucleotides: TGCGCCAGCAGTGAATCAGGGGGGCGAAGTCAGCCCCAGCATTTT. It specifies CASSESGGRSQPQHF.

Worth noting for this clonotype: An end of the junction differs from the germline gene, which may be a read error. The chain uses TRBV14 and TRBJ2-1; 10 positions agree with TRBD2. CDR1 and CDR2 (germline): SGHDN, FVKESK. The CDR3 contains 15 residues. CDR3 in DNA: TGTACCAGCAGCCAAGAACAGCGGGGGGGCGATGAGCAGTTCTTC. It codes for CTSSQEQRGGDEQFF.

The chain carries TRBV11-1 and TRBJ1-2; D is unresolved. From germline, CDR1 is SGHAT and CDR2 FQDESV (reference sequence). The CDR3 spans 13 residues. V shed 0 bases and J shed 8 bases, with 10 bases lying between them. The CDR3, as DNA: TGTGCCAGCAGCTTAGCGGCTGGCGAAGGCTACACCTTC. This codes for CASSLAAGEGYTF.

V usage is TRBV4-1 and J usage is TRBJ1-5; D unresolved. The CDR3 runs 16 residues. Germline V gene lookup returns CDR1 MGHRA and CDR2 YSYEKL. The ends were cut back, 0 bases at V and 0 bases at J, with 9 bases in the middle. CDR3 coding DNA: TGCGCCAGCAGCCAAGAGACATACTATAGCAATCAGCCCCAGCATTTT. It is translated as CASSQETYYSNQPQHF.

The CDR3 DNA is TGTGCCAGCACCCCGGACAGGAATCAAGAGACCCAGTACTTC. This sequence encodes CASTPDRNQETQYF. V is TRBV7-9 and J is TRBJ2-5, with 7 bases lining up with TRBD1. The CDR3 runs to 14 residues. Germline CDR1 SEHNR, CDR2 FQNEAQ (reference sequence). Trimming at V came to 7 bases and at J to 2 bases, leaving 7 bases not matched to a gene.

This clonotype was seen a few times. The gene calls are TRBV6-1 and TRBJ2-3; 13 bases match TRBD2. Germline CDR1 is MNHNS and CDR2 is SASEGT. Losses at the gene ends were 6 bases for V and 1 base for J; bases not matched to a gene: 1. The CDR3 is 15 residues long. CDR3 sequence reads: CASRGTSGGTDTQYF. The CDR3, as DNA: TGTGCCAGCAGGGGGACTAGCGGGGGCACAGATACGCAGTATTTT.

The CDR3 nucleotides read TGTGCCAGCAGCTTGGAGCGGGCCCTGAACACTGAAGCTTTCTTT. Amino acids: CASSLERALNTEAFF. The chain has TRBV5-4 and TRBJ1-1; no firm D call. The V end lost 0 bases, the J end lost 0 bases, and 9 bases lay between the germline ends. This CDR3 is 15 amino acids long. Germline CDR1 is SGHNT and CDR2 is YYREEE (reference sequence). Drawing the rest from reference TRBV5-4 and TRBJ1-1, the complete variable domain is ETGVTQSPTHLIKTRGQQVTLRCSSQSGHNTVSWYQQALGQGPQFIFQYYREEENGRGNFPPRFSGLQFPNYSSELNVNALELDDSALYLCASSLERALNTEAFFGQGTRLTVV.

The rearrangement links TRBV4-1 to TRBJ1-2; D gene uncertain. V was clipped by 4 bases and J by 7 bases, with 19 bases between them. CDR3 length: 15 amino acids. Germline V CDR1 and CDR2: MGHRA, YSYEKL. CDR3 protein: CASSPYFKEKAGYTF. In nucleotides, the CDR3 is TGCGCCAGCAGCCCCTACTTCAAGGAGAAGGCTGGCTACACCTTC.

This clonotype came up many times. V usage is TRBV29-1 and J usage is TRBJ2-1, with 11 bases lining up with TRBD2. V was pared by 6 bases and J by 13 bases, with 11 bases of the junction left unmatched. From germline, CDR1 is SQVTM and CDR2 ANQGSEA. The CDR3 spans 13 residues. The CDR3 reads CSVHLLAGVPQFF. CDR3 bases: TGCAGCGTACACTTACTAGCGGGGGTTCCACAGTTCTTC.

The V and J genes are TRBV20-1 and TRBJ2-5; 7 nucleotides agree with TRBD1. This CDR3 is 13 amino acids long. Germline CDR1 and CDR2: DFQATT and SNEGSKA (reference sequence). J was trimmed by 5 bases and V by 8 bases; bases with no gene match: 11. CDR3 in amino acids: CSLTRGGVETQYF. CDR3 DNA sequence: TGCAGTCTAACTCGAGGGGGCGTCGAGACCCAGTACTTC.

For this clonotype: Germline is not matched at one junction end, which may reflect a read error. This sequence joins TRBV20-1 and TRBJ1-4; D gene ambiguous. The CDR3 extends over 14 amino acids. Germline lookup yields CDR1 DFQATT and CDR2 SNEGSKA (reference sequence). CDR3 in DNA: TGCAGTGCTAGAGTGTCAGAGAGAGGTGAAAAACGGTTTTTT. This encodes CSARVSERGEKRFF.

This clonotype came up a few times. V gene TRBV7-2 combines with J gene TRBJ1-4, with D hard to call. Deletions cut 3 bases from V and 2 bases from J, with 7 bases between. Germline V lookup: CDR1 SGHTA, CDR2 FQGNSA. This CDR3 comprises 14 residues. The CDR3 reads CASSFSWTNEKLFF. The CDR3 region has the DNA TGTGCCAGCAGCTTCTCTTGGACTAATGAAAAACTGTTTTTT.

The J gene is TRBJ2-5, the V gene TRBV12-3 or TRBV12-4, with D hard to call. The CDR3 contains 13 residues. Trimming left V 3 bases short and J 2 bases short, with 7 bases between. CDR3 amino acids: CASSFMGQETQYF. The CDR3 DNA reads TGTGCCAGCAGTTTTATGGGGCAAGAGACCCAGTACTTC.

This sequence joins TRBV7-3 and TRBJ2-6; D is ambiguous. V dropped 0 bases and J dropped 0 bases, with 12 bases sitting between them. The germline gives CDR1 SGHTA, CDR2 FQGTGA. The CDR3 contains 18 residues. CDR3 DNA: TGTGCCAGCAGCTTAACTATGATTCGGCACTCTGGGGCCAACGTCCTGACTTTC. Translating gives CASSLTMIRHSGANVLTF. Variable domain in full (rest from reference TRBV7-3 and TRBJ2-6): GAGVSQTPSNKVTEKGKYVELRCDPISGHTALYWYRQSLGQGPEFLIYFQGTGAADDSGLPNDRFFAVRPEGSVSTLKIQRTERGDSAVYLCASSLTMIRHSGANVLTFGAGSRLTVL.

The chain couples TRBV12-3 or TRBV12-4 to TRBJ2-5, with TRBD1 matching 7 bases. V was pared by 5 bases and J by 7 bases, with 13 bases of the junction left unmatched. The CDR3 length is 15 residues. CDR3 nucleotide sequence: TGTGCCAGCAGTCGTGGCAGGGGGTACGGTGGGACCCAGTACTTC. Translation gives CASSRGRGYGGTQYF.

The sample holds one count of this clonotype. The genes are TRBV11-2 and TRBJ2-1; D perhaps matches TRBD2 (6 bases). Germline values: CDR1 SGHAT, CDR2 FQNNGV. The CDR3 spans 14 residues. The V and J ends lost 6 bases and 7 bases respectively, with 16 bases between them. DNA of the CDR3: TGTGCCAGCAGGCGTATTAGCGGAGCAAATGAGCAGTTCTTC. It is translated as CASRRISGANEQFF.

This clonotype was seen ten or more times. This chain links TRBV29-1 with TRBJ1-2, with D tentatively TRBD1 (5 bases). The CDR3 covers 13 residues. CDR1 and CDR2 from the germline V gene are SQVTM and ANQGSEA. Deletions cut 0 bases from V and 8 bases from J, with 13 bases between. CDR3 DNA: TGCAGCGTTGAAGAACCAGGGCATTGGGGCTACACCTTC. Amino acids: CSVEEPGHWGYTF.

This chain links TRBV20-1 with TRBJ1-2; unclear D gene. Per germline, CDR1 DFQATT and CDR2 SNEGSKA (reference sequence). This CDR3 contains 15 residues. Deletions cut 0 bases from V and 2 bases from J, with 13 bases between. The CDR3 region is CSARDGLSANYGYTF. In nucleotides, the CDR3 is TGCAGTGCTAGAGACGGGCTTAGTGCGAACTATGGCTACACCTTC.

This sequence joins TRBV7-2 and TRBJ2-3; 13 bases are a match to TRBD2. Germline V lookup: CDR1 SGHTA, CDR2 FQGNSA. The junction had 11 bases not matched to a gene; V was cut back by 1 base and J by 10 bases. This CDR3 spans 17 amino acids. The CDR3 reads CASSLVGLAGTGDAQYF. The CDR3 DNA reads TGTGCCAGCAGCTTAGTGGGACTAGCGGGGACAGGCGATGCGCAGTATTTT.

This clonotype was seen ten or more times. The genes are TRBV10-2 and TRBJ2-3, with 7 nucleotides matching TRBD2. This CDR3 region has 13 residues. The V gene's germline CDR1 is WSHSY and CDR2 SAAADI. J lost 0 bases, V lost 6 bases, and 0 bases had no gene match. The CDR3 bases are TGCGCCAGCAGGACTAGCAGCACAGATACGCAGTATTTT. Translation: CASRTSSTDTQYF.